This entry lists 29 T cell receptor beta chains sequenced from one sample in a study of tumor and adjacent non-tumor tissue in lung cancer. The template was RNA from unsorted bulk tissue. TCRbeta libraries were built with three rounds of nested PCR, modified from ARM-PCR. TCRdb re-analysed the multiplex PCR reads in MiXCR, keeping a single row per CDR3 protein. Altogether under 150,000 distinct CDR3 sequences are present, around two thirds being singletons, with the ten largest covering 18%. Sequencing was carried out using lung tumor tissue. Receptors were obtained from a man in his sixties with small cell lung cancer.

As to this clonotype: A much larger clone sits a single nucleotide away, making a read error possible. The J gene is TRBJ2-1, the V gene TRBV12-3 or TRBV12-4; no clear D gene. The germline V and J ends were trimmed by 6 bases and 2 bases, with 17 bases remaining between them. The CDR3 covers 16 residues. The CDR3 loop reads CASRSMGLRAYNEQFF. CDR3 sequence (DNA): TGTGCCAGCAGATCTATGGGGTTAAGGGCCTACAATGAGCAGTTCTTC.

A word on this clonotype: No conserved phenylalanine or tryptophan ends this CDR3, so it is likely a read error. The chain couples TRBV11-2 to TRBJ2-1, with D uncertain. Trimming pared 8 bases from V and 7 bases from J, leaving 12 bases between. Looked up from germline, CDR1 is SGHAT and CDR2 is FQNNGV. There are 12 residues in the CDR3. This CDR3 reads CASFRRRNEQFL. In DNA, the CDR3 is TGTGCCAGCTTCCGAAGGCGGAATGAGCAGTTCCTC.

With respect to this clonotype: The junction departs from the called germline gene at one end, perhaps through a read error. The chain links TRBV29-1 to TRBJ2-7; 7 nucleotides match TRBD1. The germline V gene encodes CDR1 SQVTM and CDR2 ANQGSEA. The CDR3 is made up of 14 amino acids. As DNA, the CDR3 is TGCAGCCTTGAAGATTGGGACAGCTCCTACGAGCAGTATTTC. This sequence encodes CSLEDWDSSYEQYF.

With regard to this clonotype: A much larger clone differs from this one at a single base, so this may be a read error. This chain links TRBV6-1 with TRBJ2-1; TRBD1 might be the D (6 bases). From germline, CDR1 is MNHNS and CDR2 SASEGT. The CDR3 consists of 13 residues. CDR3 nucleotide sequence: TGTGCCAGCAGGTTAGGACAGTCCAATGACCAGTTCTTC. Residues: CASRLGQSNDQFF.

A remark on this clonotype: Without the conserved terminal phenylalanine or tryptophan, this CDR3 likely stems from a read error. The rearrangement uses TRBV12-3 or TRBV12-4 and TRBJ2-1; no clear D gene. The CDR3 length is 13 residues. Trimming stripped 4 bases from V and 9 bases from J, with 13 bases between. The CDR3 sequence is CASSSSREREQFL. CDR3 bases: TGTGCCAGCAGTTCGTCTAGGGAACGTGAGCAGTTCTTA.

CDR3 DNA sequence: TGTGCCAGCAGCTTCGTAGGACTAGCGGGAGAGGCGAAGACCCAGTACTTC. Translated: CASSFVGLAGEAKTQYF. The V gene is TRBV11-2, the J gene TRBJ2-5; TRBD2 agrees at 13 bases. Germline V gives CDR1 SGHAT, CDR2 FQNNGV. V dropped 3 bases and J dropped 6; count of bases not matched to a gene: 10. The CDR3 loop spans 17 amino acids.

The chain is built from TRBV6-5 and TRBJ2-6; no clear D. The CDR3 extends over 15 amino acids. Germline CDR1 reads MNHEY; CDR2 reads SVGAGI. V was cut by 10 bases and J by 0 bases, with 13 bases left in between. The CDR3 nucleotides are TGTGCCATCAGCCTAATATCCTCTGGGGCCAACGTCCTGACTTTC. Translating it yields CAISLISSGANVLTF.

This clonotype was counted only a few times. The rearrangement joins TRBV20-1 to TRBJ2-3, with 9 positions matching TRBD2. The junction had 6 bases not matched to a gene; V was cut back by 3 bases and J by 5 bases. This CDR3 spans 14 amino acids. Germline values: CDR1 DFQATT, CDR2 SNEGSKA (reference sequence). The CDR3, as DNA: TGCAGTGCTAGTGAGCGGGAGGCCATAGATACGCAGTATTTT. This codes for CSASEREAIDTQYF.

The V and J genes are TRBV18 and TRBJ2-2, with a weak D call TRBD1 (6 bases). The V gene lost 0 bases and the J gene lost 5 bases, with 13 bases spanning the gap. The CDR3 is made up of 16 amino acids. Germline loops: CDR1 KGHSH, CDR2 LQKENI. The CDR3 coding sequence is TGTGCCAGCTCACCACCGGGACCCCAGGGGACCGGGGAGCTGTTTTTT. Its protein product is CASSPPGPQGTGELFF.

This clonotype appeared a few times. V is TRBV4-2 and J is TRBJ2-2; no clear D gene. CDR3 size: 16 residues. Germline V gives CDR1 LGHNA, CDR2 YNFKEQ. Trimming shortened V by 1 base and J by 0 bases, and 9 bases separated the two germline ends. DNA for the CDR3: TGTGCCAGCAGCCAAGCGGCAGAGTCGAACACCGGGGAGCTGTTTTTT. Protein product: CASSQAAESNTGELFF.

The gene calls are TRBV9 and TRBJ2-5; D could derive from TRBD1 or TRBD2 (5 bases each). There are 16 residues in the CDR3. Germline lookup yields CDR1 SGDLS and CDR2 YYNGEE. V lost 4 bases and J lost 5, with 21 bases in between. The CDR3 region is CASSIGEGRLLETQYF. CDR3 bases: TGTGCCAGCAGCATCGGAGAGGGACGGTTATTGGAGACCCAGTACTTC.

Points on this clonotype: Sequence at one end of the junction differs from germline and may be a read error. This rearrangement joins TRBV6-1 to TRBJ2-3; the D gene is possibly TRBD1 (6 bases). CDR1 and CDR2 from the germline V gene are MNHNS and SASEGT. The CDR3 sequence is 15 residues long. As DNA, the CDR3 is TGTGCCAGCAGCGAGGGGGTGTATAGCACAGATACACAGTGTTTT. Amino acids: CASSEGVYSTDTQCF.

Regarding this clonotype: This may be a read error: a much more frequent sequence differs by one nucleotide. V gene TRBV6-1 combines with J gene TRBJ2-7; tentative D call: TRBD2 (6 bases). Germline V gene data show CDR1 as MNHNS and CDR2 as SASEGT. The CDR3 covers 15 residues. The CDR3: CARSVLGRGGDEQYF. In DNA form, the CDR3 reads TGTGCCAGAAGTGTCCTAGGTCGGGGAGGCGACGAGCAGTACTTC.

This clonotype was seen only once. DNA of the CDR3: TGCAGTGCTTACTCAGGGAGCTCCTACGACGAGTACTTC. Its protein product is CSAYSGSSYDEYF. The rearrangement uses TRBV20-1 and TRBJ2-7; perhaps D is TRBD1 or TRBD2 (5 bases each). V dropped 5 bases and J dropped 11 bases, with 22 bases sitting between them. Looked up from germline, CDR1 is DFQATT and CDR2 is SNEGSKA (reference sequence). This CDR3 is 13 amino acids long.

The CDR3 sequence is CASSLASTLGLARETQYF. CDR3 in DNA: TGTGCCAGCAGCTTGGCCTCCACTCTGGGACTAGCAAGAGAGACCCAGTACTTC. The chain recombines TRBV5-6 with TRBJ2-5; the match to TRBD2 covers 9 bases. The germline V gene encodes CDR1 SGHDT and CDR2 YYEEEE. This CDR3 is 18 amino acids long. J was trimmed by 4 bases and V by 0 bases; bases with no gene match: 13.

The V and J genes are TRBV29-1 and TRBJ2-4; 8 bases line up with TRBD2. This CDR3 spans 13 amino acids. Germline loops: CDR1 SQVTM, CDR2 ANQGSEA. The V gene end was trimmed by 3 bases and the J gene end by 9 bases; junction bases not matched to a gene: 7. Written as DNA, the CDR3 is TGCAGCGTTGATCTTAACGGGAGGGGCATTCAGTACTTC. The encoded protein is CSVDLNGRGIQYF.

The chain uses TRBV5-1 and TRBJ1-1; D is unresolved. The CDR3 extends over 12 amino acids. V was clipped by 5 bases and J by 6 bases, with 11 bases between them. CDR1 and CDR2 (germline): SGHRS, YFSETQ. The CDR3 sequence: CASRRTHAEAFF. CDR3 bases: TGCGCCAGCAGACGGACGCACGCTGAAGCTTTCTTT.

As for this clonotype: A read error is possible here, since a much larger clone lies one base away. The genes are TRBV20-1 and TRBJ2-3, with 15 bases aligning to TRBD2. Germline CDR1 reads DFQATT; CDR2 reads SNEGSKA (reference sequence). V gave up 3 bases and J gave up 0 bases; unmatched junction bases: 7. The CDR3 sequence is 18 residues long. DNA of the CDR3: TGCAGTGCTAGTAGGACTAGCGGGAGGGTTACTAGCACAGATACGCAGTATTTT. This sequence encodes CSASRTSGRVTSTDTQYF.

This clonotype was seen a few times. The chain links TRBV20-1 to TRBJ2-3, with TRBD2 matching over 11 bases. V lost 0 bases to trimming and J lost 4 bases; unmatched junction nucleotides: 3. CDR1 is DFQATT, CDR2 SNEGSKA, per germline (reference sequence). The CDR3 is made up of 15 amino acids. This CDR3 is CSARDSGRAPDTQYF. CDR3 sequence (DNA): TGCAGTGCTAGAGATAGCGGGAGGGCCCCAGATACGCAGTATTTT.

As concerns this clonotype: The junction and the germline gene differ at one end; a read error may be behind it. The chain couples TRBV11-2 to TRBJ1-2; D uncertain. The CDR3 runs 13 residues. Per the germline V gene, CDR1 is SGHAT and CDR2 is FQNNGV. The DNA for the CDR3 is TGTGCCAGCAGCCTTGGGGTCTTCTATGGCTGCACCTTC. It is translated as CASSLGVFYGCTF.

For this clonotype: Possible read error: a much larger clone is one base away. J is TRBJ1-1 and V is TRBV6-5; D gene uncertain. Germline V gene data show CDR1 as MNHEY and CDR2 as SVGAGI. This CDR3 has 13 amino acids. Between the trimmed V and J ends, which lost 6 bases and 0 bases, there was a span of 8 bases. The CDR3 sequence is CASRLVMNTEAFF. CDR3 sequence (DNA): TGTGCCAGCAGGCTCGTCATGAACACTGAAGCTTTCTTT.

The genes are TRBV20-1 and TRBJ1-2; 9 bases map to TRBD1. With V trimmed by 8 bases and J by 6 bases, 13 bases remained unmatched. The CDR3 is made up of 14 amino acids. CDR1 and CDR2 from the germline V gene are DFQATT and SNEGSKA (reference sequence). CDR3 coding DNA: TGCAGTACCACTCCTCCAGACAGGGGGGATGGCTACACCTTC. Residues: CSTTPPDRGDGYTF.

A word on this clonotype: This may be a read error: a much more frequent sequence differs by one nucleotide. V gene TRBV12-3 or TRBV12-4 combines with J gene TRBJ2-2; 10 nucleotides agree with TRBD2. V gave up 5 bases and J gave up 7 bases; unmatched junction bases: 7. The CDR3 has 15 residues. The CDR3 DNA reads as TGTGCCAGCAGTCCCGGGGCTAGCGGGAGCGGGGAGCTGTTTTTT. Residues: CASSPGASGSGELFF.

The chain recombines TRBV20-1 with TRBJ2-1, with TRBD2 matching 13 bases. Germline-derived CDR1 and CDR2 are DFQATT and SNEGSKA (reference sequence). This CDR3 has 19 residues. The V and J ends lost 1 base and 4 bases, in that order; junction bases with no gene match: 13. This chain's CDR3 is CSARVGPGLAGTVYNEQFF. The CDR3 bases are TGCAGTGCTAGAGTCGGCCCGGGACTAGCGGGAACTGTGTACAATGAGCAGTTCTTC.

The gene calls are TRBV7-9 and TRBJ2-1; 10 bases align to TRBD2. Germline trimming cut 4 bases from V and 4 bases from J; bases unmatched to any gene: 19. Germline loops: CDR1 SEHNR, CDR2 FQNEAQ (reference sequence). The CDR3 runs to 20 residues. The DNA for the CDR3 is TGTGCCAGCAGCTCTGGGACTAGCGTGAGGGCCGATATTCGGTACAATGAGCAGTTCTTC. This encodes CASSSGTSVRADIRYNEQFF.

This clonotype has ten or more counts. V usage is TRBV11-3 and J usage is TRBJ2-1; 12 positions match TRBD2. After removal of 3 bases from V and 8 bases from J, the junction contained 5 bases not matched to a gene. Germline V gene lookup returns CDR1 SGHNT and CDR2 YENEEA. The CDR3 covers 15 residues. The CDR3 loop reads CASSLGRLAGDEQFF. CDR3 coding DNA: TGTGCCAGCAGCTTGGGACGACTAGCGGGGGATGAGCAGTTCTTC. Looking up the rest from reference TRBV11-3 and TRBJ2-1 gives the full variable domain: EAGVVQSPRYKIIEKKQPVAFWCNPISGHNTLYWYLQNLGQGPELLIRYENEEAVDDSQLPKDRFSAERLKGVDSTLKIQPAELGDSAVYLCASSLGRLAGDEQFFGPGTRLTVL.

On this clonotype itself: One end of the junction fails to match germline, which may point to a read error. The rearrangement uses TRBV7-9 and TRBJ2-1, with 8 bases lining up with TRBD2. The V gene's germline CDR1 is SEHNR and CDR2 FQNEAQ (reference sequence). The CDR3 loop spans 16 amino acids. The CDR3 nucleotides read TGTACCAGCAGCCCTATACAGCGGGAGTGCCAGGATGAGCAGTTCTTC. Translating gives CTSSPIQRECQDEQFF.

This clonotype was detected a few times. The chain is built from TRBV20-1 and TRBJ2-3; 15 positions match TRBD2. The CDR3 contains 20 residues. Germline CDR1 and CDR2: DFQATT and SNEGSKA (reference sequence). V was clipped by 0 bases and J by 5 bases; unmatched bases: 15. The CDR3 nucleotides are TGCAGTGCTAGAGATATCAGGGCAGGACTAGCGGGAGGGCCGGTAGATACGCAGTATTTT. Its protein product is CSARDIRAGLAGGPVDTQYF.

To note about this clonotype: The CDR3 ends on some other residue instead of the conserved phenylalanine or tryptophan, so this is likely a read error. The chain employs TRBV4-1 and TRBJ2-7, with D possibly being TRBD1 (5 bases). Germline loops: CDR1 MGHRA, CDR2 YSYEKL. This CDR3 spans 14 amino acids. CDR3 nucleotides: TGTGCCAGCAGCCAAGAGCGACAGAGATACGAGCAGTACTCC. Protein sequence: CASSQERQRYEQYS.